This TCR beta chain was captured by sequencing in a study of T cells after yellow fever vaccination. In the study overall: Preparation of fractions with low cell numbers was performed using SMART-Seq v4 Ultra Low Input.

Notes on this clonotype: The antigen is not known.

The CDR3 has 16 amino acids. Germline values: CDR1 SGHRS, CDR2 YFSETQ. V lost 0 bases and J lost 0, with 9 bases in between. It was through 5'RACE template switching that TCR cDNA was made, with a universal primer site and UMIs added. A single record per CDR3 protein comes from TCRdb applying MiXCR to the 5' RACE reads. The sample has around 310,000 distinct CDR3 sequences; about 9.5% are singletons. Whole-study results and caveats: Faster peaking, at day 5 versus 15, marked a secondary response that was weaker. Post-booster repertoires again held most primary-vaccination clones (roughly 95% CD4, just under 90% CD8).

The rearrangement joins TRBV5-1 to TRBJ2-2; no definite D call. The sample here was PBMCs, taken on the day of the first yellow fever vaccination. This TCR came from a man between 18 and 29 years old who received the YFV17D yellow fever vaccine. The CDR3 reads CASSLAQAANTGELFF. The CDR3 DNA reads TGCGCCAGCAGCTTGGCCCAGGCTGCGAACACCGGGGAGCTGTTTTTT.